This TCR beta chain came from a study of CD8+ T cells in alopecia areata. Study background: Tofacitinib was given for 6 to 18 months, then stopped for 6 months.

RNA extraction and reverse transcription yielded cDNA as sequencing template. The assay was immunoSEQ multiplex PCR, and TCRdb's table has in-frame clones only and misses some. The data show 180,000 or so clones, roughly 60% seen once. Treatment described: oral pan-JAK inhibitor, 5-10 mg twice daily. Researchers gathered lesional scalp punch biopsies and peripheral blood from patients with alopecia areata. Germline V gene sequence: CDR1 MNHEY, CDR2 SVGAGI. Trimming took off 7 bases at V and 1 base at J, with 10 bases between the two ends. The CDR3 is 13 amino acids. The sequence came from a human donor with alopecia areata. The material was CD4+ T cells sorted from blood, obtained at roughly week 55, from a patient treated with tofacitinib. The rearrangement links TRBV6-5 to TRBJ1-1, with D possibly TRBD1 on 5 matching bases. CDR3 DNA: TGTGCCAGCACCAAAACAGGGAACACTGAAGCTTTCTTT. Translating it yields CASTKTGNTEAFF.